Listed below are T cell receptor beta chains from one sample, sequenced in a study of spatial heterogeneity in lung cancer. In TCRdb, the 5' RACE reads were re-called with MiXCR into one record per CDR3 protein. The sample shows 7,000 to 9,500 distinct CDR3 sequences, roughly 6.5% of them seen only once. The sample in question was lung tumor tissue, obtained at surgery. The receptors shown here come from a male donor with early-stage non-small cell lung cancer. The CDR3 runs from the conserved cysteine through the conserved F or W. A D gene is named only where the DNA matches it firmly. Only part of the rows carry a size: once, few, many, or a class if the clone is expanded.

d_call j_call v_call clone_size cdr3_aa cdr3_nt
NA TRBJ2-5 TRBV20-1 medium-sized CSARAETYQETQYF TGCAGTGCTAGAGCAGAAACGTACCAAGAGACCCAGTACTTC
TRBD1 TRBJ1-1 TRBV6-2/TRBV6-3 few CASSRTGRVTEAFF TGTGCCAGCAGCCGGACAGGGCGGGTCACTGAAGCTTTCTTT
NA TRBJ1-5 TRBV27 many CASRQAWALLWSNQPQHF TGTGCCAGCAGGCAAGCGTGGGCGCTTCTATGGAGCAATCAGCCCCAGCATTTT
TRBD2 TRBJ2-1 TRBV11-2 many CASSKFSGSYNEQFF TGTGCCAGCAGCAAATTTAGCGGGAGCTACAATGAGCAGTTCTTC
NA TRBJ2-1 TRBV11-2 many CASSLDGGGGANEQFF TGTGCCAGCAGCTTAGATGGGGGCGGGGGCGCGAATGAGCAGTTCTTC
TRBD1 TRBJ2-7 TRBV3-1 medium-sized CASSQGQTGAYEQYF TGTGCCAGCAGCCAAGGCCAGACAGGGGCTTACGAGCAGTACTTC
NA TRBJ1-5 TRBV29-1 many CSVAGPNNQPQHF TGCAGCGTTGCGGGACCGAACAATCAGCCCCAGCATTTT
NA TRBJ1-5 TRBV2 many CASRAAGAPNQPQHF TGTGCCAGCAGAGCCGCAGGGGCCCCTAATCAGCCCCAGCATTTT
NA TRBJ2-3 TRBV6-2/TRBV6-3 NA CASSGLSDTQYF TGTGCCAGCAGCGGTCTCTCGGATACGCAGTATTTT
TRBD1 TRBJ1-2 TRBV28 NA CASSLAGQASHYGYTF TGTGCCAGCAGTTTGGCGGGACAGGCCTCCCACTATGGCTACACCTTC
TRBD1 TRBJ1-1 TRBV7-2 few CATGPGQRNTEAFF TGTGCCACCGGACCGGGACAGAGGAACACTGAAGCTTTCTTT
TRBD2 TRBJ2-1 TRBV6-1 many CASSEEASGGGNEQFF TGTGCCAGCAGTGAAGAGGCTAGCGGGGGGGGAAATGAGCAGTTCTTC
TRBD2 TRBJ2-3 TRBV4-2 medium-sized CASSQGGGAGSDTQYF TGTGCCAGCAGCCAAGGCGGGGGGGCGGGGTCAGATACGCAGTATTTT
NA TRBJ2-1 TRBV12-3/TRBV12-4 NA CASSLGQGDEQFF TGTGCCAGCAGTTTAGGTCAGGGCGATGAGCAGTTCTTC
NA TRBJ2-3 TRBV9 many CASSVVVGGGVTDTQYF TGTGCCAGCAGCGTAGTGGTGGGCGGTGGGGTCACAGATACGCAGTATTTT
NA TRBJ1-2 TRBV5-1 medium-sized CASRDSAGYGYTF TGCGCCAGCAGGGATTCGGCGGGCTATGGCTACACCTTC
TRBD1 TRBJ2-6 TRBV6-5 many CASRTGAAGANVLTF TGTGCCAGTAGGACAGGGGCAGCTGGGGCCAACGTCCTGACTTTC
TRBD1 TRBJ2-1 TRBV6-5 few CASGRTGGGSEQFF TGTGCCAGCGGACGGACAGGGGGCGGTTCTGAGCAGTTCTTC
NA TRBJ1-4 TRBV7-8 medium-sized CASRPAGSRNEKLFF TGTGCCAGCAGACCTGCCGGGTCCCGGAATGAAAAACTGTTTTTT
TRBD1 TRBJ1-1 TRBV15 many CATSPRTGVGTEAFF TGTGCCACCAGCCCCCGGACAGGGGTGGGCACTGAAGCTTTCTTT
NA TRBJ1-1 TRBV10-2 many CASSPQRFTEAFF TGCGCCAGCAGCCCCCAGAGATTCACTGAAGCTTTCTTT
NA TRBJ2-6 TRBV6-1 medium-sized CASSPGSSGANVLTF TGTGCCAGCAGCCCAGGAAGCTCTGGGGCCAACGTCCTGACTTTC
NA TRBJ1-4 TRBV6-6 NA CASKTGRVNEKLFF TGTGCCAGCAAAACAGGGCGTGTTAATGAAAAACTGTTTTTT
NA TRBJ2-3 TRBV7-2 medium-sized CASSLVPWADTQYF TGTGCCAGCAGCTTGGTCCCATGGGCAGATACGCAGTATTTT